This TCR beta chain was recovered during a study of blood T cell repertoires in COVID-19. V lost 5 bases, J lost 7 bases, and 8 bases stayed unmatched. Germline V CDR1 and CDR2: LNHDA, SQIVND (reference sequence). This CDR3 comprises 14 residues. The data were produced by immunoSEQ multiplex PCR, yet TCRdb's version contains in-frame clones alone and is incomplete. The sample holds 350,000 to 400,000 clones, approximately 90% seen once. This sequence originates from a woman in her twenties or thirties with acute COVID-19. The V gene is TRBV19, the J gene TRBJ1-5; 7 nucleotides agree with TRBD1. The source material was PBMCs or T cells enriched from blood (not recorded which). The CDR3 sequence: CASSFRQGGQPQHF. The CDR3 DNA reads as TGTGCCAGTAGTTTTCGACAGGGTGGCCAGCCCCAGCATTTT.